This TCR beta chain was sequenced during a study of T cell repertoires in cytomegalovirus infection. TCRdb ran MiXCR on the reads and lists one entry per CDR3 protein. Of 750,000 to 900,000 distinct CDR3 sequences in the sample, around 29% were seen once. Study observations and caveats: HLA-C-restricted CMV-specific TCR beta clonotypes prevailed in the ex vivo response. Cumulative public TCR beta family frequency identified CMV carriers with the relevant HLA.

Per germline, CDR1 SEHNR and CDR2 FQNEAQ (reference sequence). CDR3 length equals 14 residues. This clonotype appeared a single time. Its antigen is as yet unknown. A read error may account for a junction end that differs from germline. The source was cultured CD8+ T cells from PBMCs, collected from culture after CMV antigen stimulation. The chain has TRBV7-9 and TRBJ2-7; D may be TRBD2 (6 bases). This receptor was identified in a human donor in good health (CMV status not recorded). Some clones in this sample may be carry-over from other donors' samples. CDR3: CAGSSSGGYLEQYF. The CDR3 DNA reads TGTGCCGGCAGCTCTAGTGGAGGGTACCTCGAGCAGTACTTC. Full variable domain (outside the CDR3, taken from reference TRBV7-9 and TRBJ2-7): DTGVSQNPRHKITKRGQNVTFRCDPISEHNRLYWYRQTLGQGPEFLTYFQNEAQLEKSRLLSDRFSAERPKGSFSTLEIQRTEQGDSAMYLCAGSSSGGYLEQYFGPGTRLTVT.